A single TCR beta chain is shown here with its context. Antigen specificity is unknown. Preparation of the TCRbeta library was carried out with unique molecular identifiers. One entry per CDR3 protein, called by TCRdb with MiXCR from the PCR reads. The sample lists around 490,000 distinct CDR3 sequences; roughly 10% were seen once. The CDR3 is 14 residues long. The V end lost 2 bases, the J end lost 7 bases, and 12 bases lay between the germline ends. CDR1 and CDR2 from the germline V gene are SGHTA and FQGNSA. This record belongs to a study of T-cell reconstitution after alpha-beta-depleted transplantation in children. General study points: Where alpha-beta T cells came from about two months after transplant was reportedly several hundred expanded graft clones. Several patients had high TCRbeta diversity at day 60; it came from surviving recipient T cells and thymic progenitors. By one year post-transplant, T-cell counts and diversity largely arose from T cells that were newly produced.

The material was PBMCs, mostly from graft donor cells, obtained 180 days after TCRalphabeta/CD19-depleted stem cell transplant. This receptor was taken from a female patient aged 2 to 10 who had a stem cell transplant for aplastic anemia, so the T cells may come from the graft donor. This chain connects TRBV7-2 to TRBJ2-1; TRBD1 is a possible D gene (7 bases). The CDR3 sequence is CASSLWAGGNEQFF. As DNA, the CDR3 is TGTGCCAGCAGCTTATGGGCAGGGGGGAATGAGCAGTTCTTC. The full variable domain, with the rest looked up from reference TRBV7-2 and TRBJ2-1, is GAGVSQSPSNKVTEKGKDVELRCDPISGHTALYWYRQSLGQGLEFLIYFQGNSAPDKSGLPSDRFSAERTGGSVSTLTIQRTQQEDSAVYLCASSLWAGGNEQFFGPGTRLTVL.